This entry concerns a single TCR beta chain. The data are from a study of blood T cell repertoires in COVID-19. Looking at the study overall: Italy, Spain and the United States were the sources of the convalescent and acute COVID-19 samples.

Recovered participants had two consecutive negative NP/OP PCR tests, healthcare professional clearance, or symptom resolution. Sequencing was performed with immunoSEQ multiplex PCR; in TCRdb, only in-frame clones are kept and a portion is missing. The sample has roughly 330,000 clones, approximately 87% seen once. The germline V gene encodes CDR1 SNHLY and CDR2 FYNNEI. V gave up 7 bases and J gave up 4 bases, with 14 bases separating them. The CDR3 consists of 14 residues. The sequence was collected from a woman aged 30 to 39 who had recovered from COVID-19. The sequencing input was PBMCs or T cells enriched from blood (not recorded which). V is TRBV2 and J is TRBJ2-1; D may be TRBD1 (6 bases). The CDR3 coding sequence is TGTGCCAGCAAGGTCCGGGACAATTACAATGAGCAGTTCTTC. It yields the protein CASKVRDNYNEQFF.